This TCR beta chain was identified in a study of T cells in narcolepsy (dated by TCRdb to the late 2010s). Broadly, across the study: The study enrolled patients with narcolepsy type 1 or type 2 (NT1, NT2) together with healthy control donors. To look for autoreactive T cells in narcolepsy patients that target self-antigens of hypocretin neurons (hypocretin, TRIB2), the study used TCR Vbeta sequencing to follow clonotypes in blood and CSF.

As for this clone: The specificity of this receptor is unknown. Base qualities are not at hand, and no much larger clone is one base apart.

For TCR Vbeta sequencing, memory CD4+ T cells were sorted ex vivo from the peripheral blood of narcolepsy patients and healthy controls. The method was the immunoSEQ multiplex PCR assay. TCRdb limited this immuneACCESS table to in-frame rearrangements with V and J called. A share of clones is missing; checked studies link under half to unresolved V genes, and the rest is unexplained. This sample comprises fewer than 30,000 clones, 75% to 90% of them detected only once. Under 1.5% of the sample lies in the top ten. Trimming at the junction amounts to 4 bases on V and 3 bases on J, and the germline ends lie 9 bases apart. CDR1 and CDR2, per the germline V gene (reference sequence), are LNHDA and SQIVND. Including cysteine and phenylalanine, the CDR3 has 14 amino acids. The only DNA kept is the CDR3, 42 bases in frame from the first base. General study outcomes and caveats: Plots comparing CSF and blood CD4+ T cell clonotypes from the same patient highlighted HCRT-specific and TRIB2-specific autoreactive clonotypes. No sequences matching autoreactive T cell clones were present in some of the blood memory CD4+ repertoires from patients and controls. According to the report, autoreactive clonotypes were detected serially in the blood of the same patients and of different patients, but not in healthy controls. Patients and controls had comparable numbers of sequenced blood memory CD4+ clonotypes, averaging about 37,000 and 33,000, respectively.

The receptor was isolated from a human donor with narcolepsy. Recombination linked TRBV19 to TRBJ2-2, with a tentative D gene TRBD1 over 5 matching bases. Sequencing input: CD45RA- memory CD4+ T cells from PBMCs. Reading the label with the study, this specimen's cell subset or site is: memory T cells sorted ex vivo from peripheral blood. The bases read TGTGCCAGTAGTAATAGGGGTGACACCGGGGAGCTGTTTTTT. Translated, this is CASSNRGDTGELFF.